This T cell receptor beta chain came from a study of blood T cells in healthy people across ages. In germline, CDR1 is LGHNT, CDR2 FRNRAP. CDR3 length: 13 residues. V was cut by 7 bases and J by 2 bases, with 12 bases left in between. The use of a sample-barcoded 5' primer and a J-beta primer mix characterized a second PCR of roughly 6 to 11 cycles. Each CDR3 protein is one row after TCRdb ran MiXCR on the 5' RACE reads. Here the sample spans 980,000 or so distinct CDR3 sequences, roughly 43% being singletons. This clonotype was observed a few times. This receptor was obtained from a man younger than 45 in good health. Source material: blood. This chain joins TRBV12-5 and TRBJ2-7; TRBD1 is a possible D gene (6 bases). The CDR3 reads CASALGDTYEQYF. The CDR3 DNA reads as TGTGCTAGTGCCTTAGGGGACACCTACGAGCAGTACTTC.